This T cell receptor (beta chain) was identified in a study of metastatic and nonmetastatic thyroid tumors. Turning to the study itself: Across peripheral blood and tumor or nodule tissue samples taken from malignant and benign thyroid patients, the repertoires were compared with one another.

Study outcomes and limitations: Patients with malignant thyroid tumors reportedly had significantly higher TCR beta diversity than those with benign nodules, in blood and tumor.

TCRdb re-called clones via MiXCR from the PCR reads. This table holds some 14,000 clones, roughly 34% found once. The entire patient cohort was treatment-naive prior to thyroid surgery. This clone came up once. The antigen is not known. The junction departs from the called germline gene at one end, perhaps through a read error. Material: tumor tissue. The receptor was isolated from a male donor with papillary thyroid cancer or a benign thyroid nodule (not recorded which). Some clones in this sample may be carry-over from other donors' samples.

CDR3 nucleotide sequence: TGCGCCAGCAGCCAGGTAAGCTCTGGGGCCACCGTCCTGACTTTC. Translation: CASSQVSSGATVLTF. The J gene is TRBJ2-6, the V gene TRBV5-1; D might be TRBD1 (5 bases). The germline V gene encodes CDR1 SGHRS and CDR2 YFSETQ. This CDR3 contains 15 residues.